The TCR beta chain described here comes from a study of Ad26.COV2.S vaccination and SARS-CoV-2 variants. Sequencing was performed with immunoSEQ multiplex PCR; in TCRdb, only in-frame clones are kept and a portion is missing. This table has about 330,000 clones, roughly 90% appearing once. Overall study results and limits: The study found higher spike-specific TCR breadth in vaccine than placebo recipients.

The CDR3 sequence is 15 residues long. V lost 0 bases and J lost 5, with 13 bases in between. Germline V gives CDR1 KGHSH, CDR2 LQKENI. The treatment is: some 20 received Ad26.COV2.S at low or high dose, single or two shots; roughly 5 received placebo; per-sample allocation not given. Material that was analyzed had been drawn on day 63 after the first vaccine or placebo injection. The donor was a Boston adult aged 18-55 years. Spike of the Wuhan-strain SARS-CoV-2 was expressed by an Ad26 vector, which formed the vaccine. Details on this clone: The antigen remains unidentified.

Sequencing was performed on peripheral blood, taken in a trial of Ad26.COV2.S vaccine versus placebo. The chain combines TRBV18 with TRBJ1-1; tentatively, D is TRBD1 (6 bases). The TCR originated in a person aged 18-65 years who received the Ad26.COV2.S COVID-19 vaccine or a placebo. The CDR3 nucleotides are TGTGCCAGCTCACCACCGTCCAGGGGTGGGACTGAAGCTTTCTTT. Amino acid sequence: CASSPPSRGGTEAFF.